Following are 8 T cell receptor beta chains from one sample sequenced in a study of cytomegalovirus exposure and HLA in healthy donors. With 60 Vbeta and 13 Jbeta primers, the PCR was carried out. Measured with immunoSEQ multiplex PCR; TCRdb has only the in-frame clones, and not every one. This table holds roughly 34,000 clones. Sample: PBMCs. The receptor source for this set is a woman aged 35 to 49 in good health and CMV-seropositive.

This chain links TRBV4-3 with TRBJ2-3; TRBD2 aligns across 8 bases. The V and J ends lost 2 bases and 2 bases, in that order; junction bases with no gene match: 9. Germline CDR1 LGHNA, CDR2 YSLEER. This CDR3 spans 17 amino acids. The CDR3: CASSQWTGGPITDTQYF. The CDR3 bases are TGCGCCAGCAGCCAATGGACGGGAGGGCCGATCACAGATACGCAGTATTTT.

The chain employs TRBV13 and TRBJ2-1, with 10 bases that match TRBD2. V was pared by 5 bases and J by 3 bases, with 4 bases of the junction left unmatched. Germline CDR1 and CDR2: PRHDT and FYEKMQ (reference sequence). This CDR3 spans 15 amino acids. The CDR3 sequence: CASSLGLAFYNEQFF. The CDR3 DNA sequence: TGTGCCAGCAGCCTGGGACTAGCGTTCTACAATGAGCAGTTCTTC. Combining the CDR3 with reference TRBV13 and TRBJ2-1 gives the whole variable domain AAGVIQSPRHLIKEKRETATLKCYPIPRHDTVYWYQQGPGQDPQFLISFYEKMQSDKGSIPDRFSAQQFSDYHSELNMSSLELGDSALYFCASSLGLAFYNEQFFGPGTRLTVL.

The chain employs TRBV30 and TRBJ2-7; maybe TRBD2 (6 bases). This CDR3 is built from 12 residues. Between the trimmed V and J ends, which lost 2 bases and 6 bases, there was a span of 11 bases. Germline loops: CDR1 GTSNPN, CDR2 SVGIG (reference sequence). CDR3 loop: CAWSFGGGEQYF. CDR3 sequence (DNA): TGTGCCTGGAGTTTCGGGGGAGGCGAGCAGTACTTC.

The J gene is TRBJ1-1, the V gene TRBV20-1; unclear D gene. CDR1 and CDR2 from the germline V gene are DFQATT and SNEGSKA (reference sequence). V was trimmed by 6 bases and J by 13 bases, leaving 15 bases between them. This CDR3 has 10 residues. CDR3 nucleotide sequence: TGCAGTGCCGGGGTGGTTTGGGATTTCTTT. Translating it yields CSAGVVWDFF.

A word on this clone: The germline gene is not matched at one end of the junction; a read error may be the cause. The chain is built from TRBV27 and TRBJ2-3, with 9 bases matching TRBD1. Germline values: CDR1 MNHEY, CDR2 SMNVEV (reference sequence). There are 16 residues in the CDR3. The CDR3 DNA follows: TGTGCCAGCAGTCCGGCAGGACAGGGGCGCACAGATAAGCAGTATTTT. It specifies CASSPAGQGRTDKQYF.

The rearrangement uses TRBV7-9 and TRBJ1-4; 9 bases agree with TRBD1. Germline-derived CDR1 and CDR2 are SEHNR and FQNEAQ (reference sequence). Unmatched junction bases numbered 7, after V lost 6 bases and J lost 2 bases. The CDR3 consists of 16 residues. The CDR3 sequence: CASRGGTGSTNEKLFF. CDR3 sequence (DNA): TGTGCCAGCAGGGGCGGGACAGGGTCGACTAATGAAAAACTGTTTTTT. Filled out from reference TRBV7-9 and TRBJ1-4, the complete variable domain reads DTGVSQNPRHKITKRGQNVTFRCDPISEHNRLYWYRQTLGQGPEFLTYFQNEAQLEKSRLLSDRFSAERPKGSFSTLEIQRTEQGDSAMYLCASRGGTGSTNEKLFFGSGTQLSVL.

The gene calls are TRBV18 and TRBJ2-5, with 8 bases aligning to TRBD2. The CDR3 contains 16 residues. Looked up from germline, CDR1 is KGHSH and CDR2 is LQKENI. With 3 bases clipped from V and 4 bases from J, the junction kept 10 bases outside the gene matches. DNA of the CDR3: TGTGCCAGCTCACCCCTTGGAGCGGGAGACACAGAGACCCAGTACTTC. It specifies CASSPLGAGDTETQYF.

The CDR3 DNA sequence: TGTGCCAGTACCCCGGCAGGGGCTTCTGGAAACACCATATATTTT. Translated: CASTPAGASGNTIYF. V gene TRBV6-5 combines with J gene TRBJ1-3, with a weak D call TRBD1 (6 bases). Trimming took off 9 bases at V and 1 base at J, with 16 bases between the two ends. This CDR3 is 15 amino acids long. CDR1 and CDR2 from the germline V gene are MNHEY and SVGAGI.